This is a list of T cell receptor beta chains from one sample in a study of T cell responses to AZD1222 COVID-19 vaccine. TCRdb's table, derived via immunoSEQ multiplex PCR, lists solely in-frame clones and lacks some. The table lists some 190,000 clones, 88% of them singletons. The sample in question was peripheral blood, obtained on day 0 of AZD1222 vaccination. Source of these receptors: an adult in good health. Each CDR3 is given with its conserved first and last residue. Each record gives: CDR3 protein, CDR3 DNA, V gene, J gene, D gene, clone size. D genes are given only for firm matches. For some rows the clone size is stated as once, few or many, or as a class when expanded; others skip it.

CASSQGGETQYF,TGTGCCAGCAGCCAAGGCGGGGAGACCCAGTACTTC,TRBV4-2,TRBJ2-5,NA,NA
CASSVSGTGIGYTF,TGTGCCAGCAGCGTCTCCGGGACAGGAATTGGCTACACCTTC,TRBV7-2,TRBJ1-2,TRBD1,once
CASSQLFRGRTYEQYF,TGTGCCAGCAGCCAACTCTTCCGGGGGCGCACCTACGAGCAGTACTTC,TRBV7-2,TRBJ2-7,NA,NA
CASSLLTGVHHLSDSPLHF,TGTGCCAGCAGCTTACTTACAGGGGTACACCACTTATCGGATTCACCCCTCCACTTT,TRBV7-3,TRBJ1-6,TRBD1,NA
CASRERNRGLGAKNIQYF,TGTGCCAGCAGGGAGAGAAACAGGGGGCTGGGGGCCAAAAACATTCAGTACTTC,TRBV2,TRBJ2-4,TRBD1,NA
CASSIDRTETYGYTF,TGTGCCAGTAGTATAGACCGGACAGAGACTTATGGCTACACCTTC,TRBV19,TRBJ1-2,NA,NA
CATPAGQANYGYTF,TGTGCCACCCCCGCAGGGCAAGCTAACTATGGCTACACCTTC,TRBV6-5,TRBJ1-2,NA,NA
CASSGSTSVQYF,TGCGCCAGCAGCGGATCTACTAGCGTCCAGTACTTC,TRBV4-1,TRBJ2-5,TRBD2,NA
CASSRDRSSYNSPLHF,TGCGCCAGCAGCCGGGACAGGAGCTCCTATAATTCACCCCTCCACTTT,TRBV4-3,TRBJ1-6,TRBD1,NA
CASSLATQGNEQFF,TGCGCCAGCAGCTTGGCCACACAGGGGAATGAGCAGTTCTTC,TRBV5-1,TRBJ2-1,TRBD1,NA
CASSFSPSGIGYTF,TGTGCCAGCAGTTTTTCCCCCTCTGGGATCGGCTACACCTTC,TRBV28,TRBJ1-2,NA,NA
CASSPDRGRTEAFF,TGTGCCAGCAGCCCCGACAGGGGCCGGACTGAAGCTTTCTTT,TRBV7-9,TRBJ1-1,TRBD1,NA
CASSFYRGSYEQYF,TGTGCCAGCAGTTTCTACAGGGGTTCCTACGAGCAGTACTTC,TRBV6-1,TRBJ2-7,TRBD1,NA
CASSLDRERGQPQHF,TGTGCCAGCAGTTTGGACAGGGAGAGAGGACAGCCCCAGCATTTT,TRBV6-5,TRBJ1-5,TRBD1,NA
CASSLEGNYGYTF,TGTGCCAGCAGCTTAGAAGGCAACTATGGCTACACCTTC,TRBV7-9,TRBJ1-2,NA,NA
CASSPRGGGNEQFF,TGTGCCAGCAGCCCTCGGGGAGGGGGCAATGAGCAGTTCTTC,TRBV7-8,TRBJ2-1,NA,NA
CASSVTGSNPLHF,TGTGCCAGCAGCGTAACAGGGTCCAATCCCCTCCACTTT,TRBV7-9,TRBJ1-6,NA,NA
CASSSTSGALSGNTIYF,TGCGCCAGCAGCAGTACCTCAGGGGCCCTCTCTGGAAACACCATATATTTT,TRBV5-1,TRBJ1-3,NA,NA
CASSQLAADTGELFF,TGTGCCAGCTCACAACTAGCCGCCGACACCGGGGAGCTGTTTTTT,TRBV18,TRBJ2-2,NA,NA
CASSLRWELFF,TGCGCCAGCAGTCTCCGTTGGGAGCTGTTTTTT,TRBV23-1,TRBJ2-2,NA,NA
CASSSLRRSYGYTF,TGTGCCAGCAGCAGCCTAAGGAGGTCCTATGGCTACACCTTC,TRBV13,TRBJ1-2,NA,NA
CASSRPWRGSPEQYF,TGTGCCAGCAGCCGTCCTTGGCGGGGGTCTCCCGAGCAGTACTTC,TRBV28,TRBJ2-7,TRBD2,NA
CASSQRKNEQFF,TGTGCCAGCAGCCAACGGAAAAATGAGCAGTTCTTC,TRBV3-1/TRBV3-2,TRBJ2-1,NA,NA
CASSLEGYGYTF,TGCGCCAGCAGCTTGGAGGGATATGGCTACACCTTC,TRBV5-1,TRBJ1-2,NA,NA
CASSSGIAVGPYNEQFF,TGTGCCAGCAGTAGCGGGATTGCCGTGGGACCCTACAATGAGCAGTTCTTC,TRBV2,TRBJ2-1,TRBD2,NA
CASSLIPPLAGGNLREQYF,TGTGCCAGCAGCTTAATCCCTCCTCTAGCGGGGGGGAACCTTCGTGAGCAGTACTTC,TRBV7-8,TRBJ2-7,TRBD2,NA
CASSIRLAGAHEQYF,TGTGCCAGCAGCATTCGACTAGCCGGGGCCCACGAGCAGTACTTC,TRBV11-2,TRBJ2-7,TRBD2,NA
CASSHLLQTGEDLNGYTF,TGCGCCAGCAGTCACCTCCTCCAGACAGGGGAGGACTTGAATGGCTACACCTTC,TRBV23-1,TRBJ1-2,TRBD1,NA
CASSEQGAKGEQYF,TGCGCCAGCAGTGAACAGGGGGCCAAGGGGGAGCAGTACTTC,TRBV10-1,TRBJ2-7,TRBD1,NA
CASSVDNGWAGTDYEQYF,TGTGCCAGCAGCGTAGACAACGGGTGGGCCGGGACCGACTACGAGCAGTACTTC,TRBV9,TRBJ2-7,NA,NA
CASSLQGLDTEAFF,TGTGCCAGTAGTCTACAGGGGCTAGACACTGAAGCTTTCTTT,TRBV19,TRBJ1-1,TRBD1,NA
CASSRTYTEAFF,TGTGCCAGCTCACGTACCTACACTGAAGCTTTCTTT,TRBV18,TRBJ1-1,NA,NA
CASSWLGGDTQYF,TGTGCCAGCAGCTGGCTGGGGGGCGATACGCAGTATTTT,TRBV11-3,TRBJ2-3,NA,NA
CASSQPGGGNQPQHF,TGTGCCAGCAGCCAGCCCGGGGGCGGCAATCAGCCCCAGCATTTT,TRBV6-5,TRBJ1-5,NA,NA
CASSFGRGTEAFF,TGTGCCAGCAGCTTCGGCAGGGGGACTGAAGCTTTCTTT,TRBV7-3,TRBJ1-1,TRBD1,NA
CASSQVLPFRGNSPLHF,TGTGCCAGCAGCCAAGTCCTCCCTTTCAGGGGTAATTCACCCCTCCACTTT,TRBV3-1/TRBV3-2,TRBJ1-6,NA,NA
CASTLEGHGQYF,TGTGCCAGCACCCTTGAGGGGCATGGGCAGTACTTC,TRBV12-3/TRBV12-4,TRBJ2-7,NA,NA
CAWSYGRGLNSPLHF,TGTGCCTGGAGTTATGGGCGAGGCCTAAATTCACCCCTCCACTTT,TRBV30,TRBJ1-6,NA,once
CAWSAVGITGELFF,TGTGCCTGGAGTGCGGTAGGGATTACCGGGGAGCTGTTTTTT,TRBV30,TRBJ2-2,NA,NA
CASSQEGLAGVGADTQYF,TGTGCCAGCAGCCAAGAAGGACTAGCGGGGGTGGGCGCAGATACGCAGTATTTT,TRBV3-1/TRBV3-2,TRBJ2-3,TRBD2,NA
CASSLGSSGYTDTQYF,TGTGCCAGCAGCTTAGGTTCTAGCGGATACACAGATACGCAGTATTTT,TRBV13,TRBJ2-3,TRBD2,few
CASSLSRQNTEAFF,TGTGCCAGCAGCTTATCACGGCAGAACACTGAAGCTTTCTTT,TRBV7-3,TRBJ1-1,NA,few
CASSPWGDEQYF,TGTGCCAGCTCACCCTGGGGGGACGAGCAGTACTTC,TRBV18,TRBJ2-7,NA,NA
CASSKRGGQGNQPQHF,TGTGCCAGCAGCAAGAGGGGGGGACAGGGAAATCAGCCCCAGCATTTT,TRBV7-9,TRBJ1-5,TRBD1,NA
CASSMRGALGSPLHF,TGTGCCAGTAGTATGCGGGGGGCGCTTGGTTCACCCCTCCACTTT,TRBV19,TRBJ1-6,NA,NA
CASSLRTSRYNEQFF,TGTGCCAGCAGCTTACGGACTAGCAGATACAATGAGCAGTTCTTC,TRBV11-3,TRBJ2-1,TRBD2,once
CASSQLERGGAEQYF,TGCGCCAGCAGCCAGCTGGAGCGGGGGGGCGCCGAGCAGTACTTC,TRBV4-1,TRBJ2-7,TRBD2,NA
CASKSGGASRTGELFF,TGTGCCAGCAAGTCAGGCGGCGCGAGTCGAACCGGGGAGCTGTTTTTT,TRBV2,TRBJ2-2,NA,NA
CASSLIDRGAETQYF,TGTGCCAGCAGCTTGATAGACAGGGGGGCGGAGACCCAGTACTTC,TRBV5-8,TRBJ2-5,TRBD1,NA
CASSPKGVLGNTIYF,TGTGCCAGCAGCCCCAAGGGGGTACTAGGAAACACCATATATTTT,TRBV6-5,TRBJ1-3,NA,NA
CASRDGLINEQFF,TGTGCCAGCAGAGATGGACTGATCAATGAGCAGTTCTTC,TRBV14,TRBJ2-1,NA,NA
CSASTGSGYTF,TGCAGTGCTAGTACAGGGAGCGGCTACACCTTC,TRBV20-1,TRBJ1-2,NA,NA
CASSDEYSGGSATDTQYF,TGTGCCAGCAGTGATGAGTATAGCGGGGGCTCGGCCACAGATACGCAGTATTTT,TRBV6-1,TRBJ2-3,TRBD2,once
CASSILNQPQHF,TGTGCCAGTAGTATCCTAAATCAGCCCCAGCATTTT,TRBV19,TRBJ1-5,NA,NA
CASRQGVYGYTF,TGTGCCAGTCGACAGGGTGTGTATGGCTACACCTTC,TRBV6-6,TRBJ1-2,TRBD1,NA
CASSIREVNTEAFF,TGTGCCAGCTCCATAAGAGAGGTGAACACTGAAGCTTTCTTT,TRBV18,TRBJ1-1,NA,NA
CASSTQEKETQYF,TGTGCCAGCAGCACCCAGGAAAAAGAGACCCAGTACTTC,TRBV7-2,TRBJ2-5,NA,NA
CASSLDSGYSGNTIYF,TGCGCCAGCAGCTTGGACTCCGGATACTCTGGAAACACCATATATTTT,TRBV5-1,TRBJ1-3,NA,few
CASSEFGKQQYF,TGTGCCAGCAGTGAATTCGGTAAGCAGCAGTACTTC,TRBV2,TRBJ2-7,NA,NA
CASGIAGVSDTQYF,TGTGCCAGCGGGATAGCGGGGGTATCGGATACGCAGTATTTT,TRBV11-2,TRBJ2-3,TRBD2,NA